Listed below are T cell receptor beta chains from one sample, sequenced in a study of tumor-infiltrating lymphocytes in primary liver carcinoma. One entry per CDR3 protein results from TCRdb running MiXCR on the multiplex PCR reads. The sample yields over 75,000 distinct CDR3 sequences, approximately 68% seen once. Sequencing used tumor-adjacent normal liver tissue. These receptors were taken from a man aged 40-49 years with primary liver carcinoma and hepatitis B virus infection. The CDR3 runs from the conserved cysteine through the conserved F or W. The D gene is left open where the match is weak. Size values are once, few and many counts, or a class for expanded clones, and some rows have none.

TRBJ2-5	.	TRBV11-2	.	TGTGCCAGCAGCCAGGCTAGCGTGTACACTGAGCAGTACTTC	CASSQASVYTEQYF
TRBJ2-7	.	TRBV24-1	.	TGTGCCACCGGGTTGGGGGCAGAGGATGAGCAGTACTTC	CATGLGAEDEQYF
TRBJ2-3	.	TRBV5-5	.	TGCGCCAGCAGCTATCTGGACAGAAACACAGATACGCAGTATTTT	CASSYLDRNTDTQYF
TRBJ1-5	many	TRBV10-3	.	TGTGCCATCAGTGGCCTCGGGGACGGTCAGCCCCAGCATTTT	CAISGLGDGQPQHF
TRBJ2-3	.	TRBV4-2	TRBD2	TGTGCCAGCAGACAAGAGGGAGCGGGAGAAAACACAGATACGCAGTACTTT	CASRQEGAGENTDTQYF
TRBJ2-1	once	TRBV6-1	.	TGTGCCAGCAGTGGGGGGTCGTGTGCGAGAGAGATGAATGAGCAGTTCTTC	CASSGGSCAREMNEQFF
TRBJ2-1	.	TRBV29-1	.	TGCAGCGTTTCGATAGGACTCTACAATGAGCAGTTCTTC	CSVSIGLYNEQFF
TRBJ2-7	once	TRBV13	.	TGTGCCAGCAGCCGAGGCGGATCCTACGAGCGGTATTTC	CASSRGGSYERYF
TRBJ1-4	many	TRBV7-8	TRBD1	TGTGCCAGCAGCCAGGGGGGGACTAATGAAAAACTGTTTTTT	CASSQGGTNEKLFF
TRBJ2-3	.	TRBV6-1	TRBD2	TGTGTCAGCACTCAATTAGCGGGTTTAACCACACATACGCAGTATTTT	CVSTQLAGLTTHTQYF
TRBJ1-5	.	TRBV6-6	.	TGTGCCGTCAGTGGGGACGGTAGCAATCAGCCCCAGCATTTT	CAVSGDGSNQPQHF
TRBJ2-5	many	TRBV29-1	.	TGCAGCGTTGGGTCCGGGGAGACCCAGTACTTC	CSVGSGETQYF
TRBJ2-7	few	TRBV30	TRBD1	TGTGCCTGGAGTCTGACAGGGTCCGAGCAGTACTTC	CAWSLTGSEQYF
TRBJ2-7	many	TRBV5-4	.	TGTGCCAGCAGCTCAGGATTGGACGAGAACTACGAGCAGTACTTC	CASSSGLDENYEQYF
TRBJ2-6	once	TRBV11-2	TRBD1	TGTGCCAGCAGCCTCGGGACAGCTAGGGACAACGTCCTGACTTTC	CASSLGTARDNVLTF
TRBJ1-1	.	TRBV7-9	TRBD1	TGTGCCAGCAGCCCAGAGACAGGGGACGCTTCCTTT	CASSPETGDASF
TRBJ1-2	.	TRBV11-2	.	TGTGCCGGCTTCGGGGGGAGGCGAGGCTATGGCTACACCTTC	CAGFGGRRGYGYTF
TRBJ2-7	.	TRBV29-1	.	TGCAGTGTTGAAGAACCCGGCAGGCTGACCTTCGAGCAGTACTTC	CSVEEPGRLTFEQYF
TRBJ2-1	once	TRBV28	.	TGTGCCAGCAGTTTAAGGGGGGAGTTCAACGATGAGCAGTTCTTC	CASSLRGEFNDEQFF
TRBJ2-1	.	TRBV11-1	.	TGTGTCAGCAGCTCTAGACAGATGTACGATGAGCAGTTCTTC	CVSSSRQMYDEQFF
TRBJ2-1	.	TRBV29-1	TRBD2	TGCAGCGTTGATCTAACTAGCGGGAGGGCGGGTGTGCAATTCTTC	CSVDLTSGRAGVQFF
TRBJ2-1	many	TRBV7-8	TRBD2	TGTGCCAGCAGCTGGACTAGCGGGAGAACCTACAATGAGCAGTTCTTC	CASSWTSGRTYNEQFF
TRBJ2-3	.	TRBV4-1	.	TGCGCCAGCAGCCAAGAACGGGAACCCACAAATACGCAGTGTTTT	CASSQEREPTNTQCF
TRBJ2-7	.	TRBV11-2	.	TGTGCCAGCAGCTCGTGCTGGGTCGGTTACTACGAGCAGTACTTC	CASSSCWVGYYEQYF
TRBJ2-1	.	TRBV11-2	.	TGTGCCAGCAGCGCAGGAAGGGGGAATGGGCAGTTCTTC	CASSAGRGNGQFF
TRBJ2-7	.	TRBV6-1	.	TGTGCCACAGGCACGTCCCTCACCTACGAGCAGTGCTTC	CATGTSLTYEQCF
TRBJ2-7	.	TRBV29-1	.	TGCAGCGTTGCAAGCTCAGTGGGCTGCGAGCAGTACTTT	CSVASSVGCEQYF
TRBJ2-7	.	TRBV5-1	.	TGCGCCAGCAGCTTCACCAGCGGGACAGGAGGCATCTACGAACAGTACTTC	CASSFTSGTGGIYEQYF
TRBJ2-5	few	TRBV7-9	.	TGTGCCAGCACCGTCGGGCGAGAGACCCAGTACTTC	CASTVGRETQYF
TRBJ2-1	.	TRBV6-5	.	TGTGCCAGCAGACTACGTGGGGGATACAATGAGCAGTTCTTC	CASRLRGGYNEQFF
TRBJ2-3	few	TRBV12-3/TRBV12-4	TRBD1	TGTGCCAGCAGTCCACAGGGGGATACGCAGTATTTT	CASSPQGDTQYF
TRBJ2-7	once	TRBV5-4	.	TGTGCCAGCAGCGTTGGAGGGAGGACCTACGAGCAGTACTTC	CASSVGGRTYEQYF
TRBJ2-7	many	TRBV10-2	.	TGCGCCAGCAGTCCCGCGGGGGGACAGGGTTACGAGCAGTACTTC	CASSPAGGQGYEQYF
TRBJ2-5	medium-sized	TRBV11-2	.	TGTGCCAGTCAGAAGGGACCTGGCGAGACCCAGTACTTC	CASQKGPGETQYF
TRBJ2-1	once	TRBV5-8	.	TGTGCCAGCAGCCTCGGACTCTTTGGGGCCTACAATGAGCGGTTCTTC	CASSLGLFGAYNERFF
TRBJ2-3	.	TRBV5-6	.	TGTGCCTGCAGCTTGAAGAACCAAGATACGCAGTATTTT	CACSLKNQDTQYF
TRBJ2-7	once	TRBV12-3/TRBV12-4	.	TGTGCCAGCAGTGTCCCTATTGGGGAATCCTACGAGCAGTACTTT	CASSVPIGESYEQYF
TRBJ2-1	.	TRBV20-1	.	TGCAGTGCCCTTGGGTGGGGGGAGAGCACGGCTGAGCAGTTCTTC	CSALGWGESTAEQFF
TRBJ2-7	.	TRBV9	TRBD1	TGTGCCAGCAGCGTTACCGGGACAGGGGGCGGTGAGCAGTACTTC	CASSVTGTGGGEQYF
TRBJ2-5	many	TRBV6-5	TRBD1	TGTGCCAGCAGTTACTCTTTGACAGGGGAAGAGACCCAGTACTTC	CASSYSLTGEETQYF
TRBJ2-1	.	TRBV11-2	.	TGTGCCAGCAGCATGCTATCGGGGTCGGGGGATGAACAGTTCTTC	CASSMLSGSGDEQFF
TRBJ2-7	.	TRBV28	.	TGTGCCAGCAGTGACTTAAACTATGAGCAGTACTTC	CASSDLNYEQYF
TRBJ2-7	many	TRBV4-1	.	TGCGCCAGCAGCCAAGGCGGACCCTACGAGCAGTACTTC	CASSQGGPYEQYF
TRBJ2-5	.	TRBV18	.	TGTGCCAGCTCACCCCCCGAGGCGGACCACCAAGAGACCCAGTACTTC	CASSPPEADHQETQYF
TRBJ2-3	.	TRBV30	.	TGTGCCTGGAACGTGGCCACCCAAGCAGATACGCAGTATTTT	CAWNVATQADTQYF
TRBJ2-7	.	TRBV20-1	.	TGCAGTGCTGAACGGGTTAGCTGGGGGCCGGGTCGGGCCTACGAGCACTACTTC	CSAERVSWGPGRAYEHYF
TRBJ2-1	few	TRBV9	TRBD2	TGTGCCAGCAGCGTAACCAGCGGGAGGTACAATGAGCAGTTCTTC	CASSVTSGRYNEQFF
TRBJ2-7	.	TRBV12-3/TRBV12-4	.	TGTACCAGCGTACTAGCAGACTCCTACGAGCAGTACTTC	CTSVLADSYEQYF
TRBJ2-7	.	TRBV4-1	TRBD1	TGCGCCAGTAGCCCTACGGGGACAGGATACGAGCAGTACTTC	CASSPTGTGYEQYF
TRBJ1-2	.	TRBV7-9	.	TGTCCCAGCAGCTTAGAACGGGATGGCTATACCTTC	CPSSLERDGYTF
TRBJ1-2	few	TRBV6-6	.	TGTGCCAGCATCCCGGGAGGCCCCACTAACTATGGCTACACCTTC	CASIPGGPTNYGYTF
TRBJ2-5	.	TRBV18	.	TGTGCCAGCTCACTCTATCCGAAAGAGACCCAGTACTTC	CASSLYPKETQYF
TRBJ2-5	.	TRBV11-1	.	TGTGCCAGCAGCCGTACTCGAGGCGTGACCCAGTACTTC	CASSRTRGVTQYF
TRBJ2-3	many	TRBV9	.	TGTGCCAGCAGCGTAGAATTTGAGGGACCTAGCACAGATACGCAGTATTTT	CASSVEFEGPSTDTQYF
TRBJ2-5	.	TRBV6-1	TRBD2	TGTGCAAGCCGGACTAGCTATTTCGAGACCCAGCACTTC	CASRTSYFETQHF
TRBJ1-1	.	TRBV11-3	TRBD1	TGTGCCAGCCGCTTGACAGGGGGGACTGAAGCTTTCTTT	CASRLTGGTEAFF
TRBJ2-1	.	TRBV6-5	TRBD1	TGTGCCAGCAGTTGGCAGGACAGGGGCATTGAGCAGTCCTTC	CASSWQDRGIEQSF
TRBJ2-2	few	TRBV11-3	.	TGTGCCAGCAGGTTAGAATCGAACACCTGGGAGTTGTTTTTT	CASRLESNTWELFF
TRBJ1-6	.	TRBV11-2	TRBD1	TGTGCCAGCGGCCGCTCGACAGGGTCCCTCCACTTT	CASGRSTGSLHF
TRBJ2-5	once	TRBV11-2	.	TGTACCAGCAGATCCCGGGAGTCGGCCCACCAAGAGACCCAGCGCTTC	CTSRSRESAHQETQRF